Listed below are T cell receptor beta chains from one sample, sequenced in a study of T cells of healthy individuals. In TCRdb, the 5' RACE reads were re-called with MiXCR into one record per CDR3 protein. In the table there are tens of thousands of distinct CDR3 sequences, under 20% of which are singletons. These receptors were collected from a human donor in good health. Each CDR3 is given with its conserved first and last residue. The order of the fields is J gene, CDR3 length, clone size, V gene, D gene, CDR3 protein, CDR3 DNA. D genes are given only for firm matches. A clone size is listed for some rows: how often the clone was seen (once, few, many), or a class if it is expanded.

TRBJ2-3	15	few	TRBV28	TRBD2	CASTSFWRGEDTQYF	TGTGCCAGCACTAGTTTTTGGCGGGGGGAGGATACGCAGTATTTT
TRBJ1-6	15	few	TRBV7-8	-	CASSLVSGPTQPLHF	TGTGCCAGCAGCTTAGTGTCAGGGCCCACCCAACCCCTCCACTTT
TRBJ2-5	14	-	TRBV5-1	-	CASSLGWDQETQYF	TGCGCCAGCAGCTTGGGTTGGGACCAAGAGACCCAGTACTTC
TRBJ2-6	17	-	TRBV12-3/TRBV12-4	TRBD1	CASSPGTAPSGANVLTF	TGTGCCAGCAGCCCCGGGACAGCTCCCTCTGGGGCCAACGTCCTGACTTTC
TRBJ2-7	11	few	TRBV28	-	CATNQGYEQYF	TGTGCCACCAATCAGGGTTACGAGCAGTACTTC
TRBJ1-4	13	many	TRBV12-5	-	CASGFLPNEKLFF	TGTGCTAGTGGTTTCCTTCCTAATGAAAAACTGTTTTTT
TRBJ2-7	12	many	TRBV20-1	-	CSATVHSYEQYF	TGCAGTGCCACAGTCCACTCCTACGAGCAGTACTTC
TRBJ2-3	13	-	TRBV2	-	CASSEQTTDTQYF	TGTGCCAGCAGTGAACAAACCACAGATACGCAGTATTTT
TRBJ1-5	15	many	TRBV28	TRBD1	CASSRGDRTYQPQHF	TGTGCCAGCAGCAGGGGGGACAGGACTTATCAGCCCCAGCATTTT
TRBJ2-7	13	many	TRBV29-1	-	CSAHTLGGYEQYF	TGCAGCGCCCACACCCTAGGGGGCTACGAGCAGTACTTC
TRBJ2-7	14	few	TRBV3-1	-	CASSIAGTDYEQYF	TGTGCCAGCAGCATCGCCGGGACCGATTACGAGCAGTACTTC
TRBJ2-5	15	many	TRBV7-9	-	CASSLALETGETQYF	TGTGCCAGCAGCTTAGCGCTCGAGACGGGGGAGACCCAGTACTTC
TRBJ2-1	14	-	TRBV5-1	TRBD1	CASNDRVGYNEQFF	TGCGCCAGCAACGACAGGGTGGGATACAATGAGCAGTTCTTC
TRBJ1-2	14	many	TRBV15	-	CATSRDTSNYGYTF	TGTGCCACCAGCAGAGATACAAGCAACTATGGCTACACCTTC